This T cell receptor (beta chain) was recorded in a study of blood T cell repertoires in COVID-19. Clones were read by immunoSEQ multiplex PCR, and TCRdb kept only the in-frame ones, dropping some. The top ten hold about 2.2% of the sample, which has roughly 280,000 clones, 75% to 90% seen once. This clone appeared once. Germline lookup yields CDR1 LNHDA and CDR2 SQIVND (reference sequence). Trimming took off 3 bases at V and 0 bases at J, with 17 bases between the two ends. The CDR3 sequence is 17 residues long. The chain recombines TRBV19 with TRBJ1-2; possible D gene TRBD1, 5 bases. The clonotype was recovered from a woman in her fifties or sixties who had recovered from COVID-19. The specimen sequenced was peripheral blood. Written as DNA, the CDR3 is TGTGCCAGTAGTATGGGAGGGGATGCCTTAGCTAACTATGGCTACACCTTC. Its protein product is CASSMGGDALANYGYTF.